A single sample is the source of the 13 T cell receptor beta chains below, sequenced in a study of T cell repertoires in cytomegalovirus infection. No antigen has been identified for these receptors. One entry per CDR3 protein, called by TCRdb with MiXCR from the reads. Among about 110,000 distinct CDR3 sequences listed, 25% to 35% were seen once. This specimen was CD8+ T cells from cultured PBMCs, taken from culture after CMV antigen stimulation. The receptors were sampled from a human donor in good health (CMV status not recorded). Some clones in this sample may be carry-over from other donors' samples.

The chain couples TRBV7-9 to TRBJ1-1, with 9 bases matching TRBD1. After removal of 4 bases from V and 6 bases from J, the junction contained 9 bases not matched to a gene. The length of the CDR3 is 15 residues. CDR1 is SEHNR, CDR2 FQNEAQ, per germline (reference sequence). CDR3 coding DNA: TGTGCCAGCAGCTCCCCCGGACAGGGGCAGGCTGAAGCTTTCTTT. It translates to CASSSPGQGQAEAFF.

The rearrangement joins TRBV6-2 or TRBV6-3 to TRBJ1-1, with D perhaps TRBD1 (5 bases). CDR3 length: 12 residues. V gave up 5 bases and J gave up 7 bases, with 11 bases separating them. Germline loops: CDR1 MNHEY, CDR2 SVGEGT. DNA for the CDR3: TGTGCCAGCAGTCCACGGGACGGTGAAGCTTTCTTT. Amino acid sequence: CASSPRDGEAFF.

The chain carries TRBV15 and TRBJ1-2; D is unresolved. CDR1 and CDR2 (germline): LNHNV, YYDKDF (reference sequence). The V and J ends lost 1 base and 8 bases respectively, with 5 bases between them. The CDR3 length is 11 residues. In nucleotides, the CDR3 is TGTGCCACCAGCAGAGGGACGGGCTACACCTTC. Translated: CATSRGTGYTF.

This CDR3 reads CASSYGTGSDEQFF. The DNA for the CDR3 is TGTGCCAGCAGCTACGGGACTGGAAGCGATGAGCAGTTCTTC. V and J are TRBV7-8 and TRBJ2-1; possibly TRBD2 for D (6 bases). Germline V lookup: CDR1 SGHVS, CDR2 FQNEAQ. V lost 4 bases, J lost 8 bases, and 15 bases lay in between. The CDR3 loop spans 14 amino acids. Full variable domain (missing parts from reference TRBV7-8 and TRBJ2-1): GAGVSQSPRYKVAKRGQDVALRCDPISGHVSLFWYQQALGQGPEFLTYFQNEAQLDKSGLPSDRFFAERPEGSVSTLKIQRTQQEDSAVYLCASSYGTGSDEQFFGPGTRLTVL.

The count of this clonotype is one. V usage is TRBV6-6 and J usage is TRBJ2-5, with 11 bases lining up with TRBD1. CDR1 and CDR2 (germline): MNHNY, SVGAGI (reference sequence). The CDR3 covers 15 residues. V dropped 6 bases and J dropped 5; count of bases not matched to a gene: 8. CDR3 in amino acids: CASSHGQGARETQYF. CDR3 nucleotide sequence: TGTGCCAGCAGCCATGGACAGGGGGCGCGGGAGACCCAGTACTTC.

The table lists this clonotype with many counts. The chain couples TRBV19 to TRBJ2-1; no reliable D call. The CDR3 is 17 residues long. With 0 bases removed from V and 0 bases from J, the gap between germline ends came to 12 bases. Per germline, CDR1 LNHDA and CDR2 SQIVND (reference sequence). CDR3 sequence: CASSIEPSRSSYNEQFF. The CDR3 nucleotides are TGTGCCAGTAGTATAGAGCCCTCAAGGAGCTCCTACAATGAGCAGTTCTTC.

This chain connects TRBV5-4 to TRBJ1-1, with D unresolved. Trimming pared 3 bases from V and 5 bases from J, leaving 8 bases between. This CDR3 contains 12 residues. Germline V lookup: CDR1 SGHNT, CDR2 YYREEE (reference sequence). The CDR3, as DNA: TGTGCCAGCAGCTCCGTAGGGACTGAAGCTTTCTTT. Amino acids: CASSSVGTEAFF.

The CDR3 spells CASSIFGGTTYEQYF. CDR3 nucleotide sequence: TGTGCCAGTAGTATATTCGGGGGCACCACCTACGAGCAGTACTTC. The gene calls are TRBV19 and TRBJ2-7; D assignment may be TRBD1 or TRBD2 (6 bases each). Trimming removed 2 bases from V and 2 bases from J, with 13 bases in between. CDR1 is LNHDA and CDR2 is SQIVND in the germline V gene (reference sequence). The CDR3 runs 15 residues.

This sequence joins TRBV20-1 and TRBJ1-2; D not certain. V was pared by 5 bases and J by 2 bases, with 12 bases between. This CDR3 is 13 amino acids long. The V gene's germline CDR1 is DFQATT and CDR2 SNEGSKA (reference sequence). The CDR3 loop is CSASTDPNYGYTF. The CDR3 DNA reads TGCAGTGCTTCGACCGACCCGAACTATGGCTACACCTTC.

The rearrangement joins TRBV3-1 to TRBJ2-7; perhaps TRBD1 as D (5 bases). CDR3 length: 17 amino acids. Germline V gene data show CDR1 as LGHDT and CDR2 as YNNKEL (reference sequence). V dropped 4 bases and J dropped 7 bases, with 26 bases sitting between them. The CDR3 region has the DNA TGTGCCAGCAGCCGCTTCTCCGAAGGCCCCAGGGCCGGGGAGCAGTACTTC. Protein: CASSRFSEGPRAGEQYF.

The CDR3 bases are TGTGCCAGCAGTTACACCACCGGGGAGCTGTTTTTT. Translating gives CASSYTTGELFF. The chain is built from TRBV6-6 and TRBJ2-2; unclear D gene. The V gene lost 2 bases and the J gene lost 4 bases, with 2 bases spanning the gap. CDR1 is MNHNY and CDR2 is SVGAGI in the germline V gene (reference sequence). The CDR3 has 12 amino acids.

This clonotype was picked up a small number of times. The chain has TRBV7-6 and TRBJ2-7; 8 bases line up with TRBD2. The CDR3 runs 16 residues. V lost 0 bases and J lost 4; bases outside the gene matches: 8. CDR1 is SGHVS, CDR2 FNYEAQ, per germline. CDR3 amino acids: CASSLASGVLSYEQYF. CDR3 DNA sequence: TGTGCCAGCAGCTTAGCTAGCGGGGTCCTATCGTACGAGCAGTACTTC.

This clonotype has more than one count but fewer than ten. The chain employs TRBV6-8 and TRBJ2-2; possible D gene TRBD2, 6 bases. The V end lost 6 bases, the J end lost 9 bases, and 17 bases lay between the germline ends. CDR1 and CDR2 (germline): MNHGY, SAAAGT. There are 14 residues in the CDR3. The CDR3 spells CASSPHTLARELFF. Written as DNA, the CDR3 is TGTGCCAGCAGCCCTCACACCCTAGCGCGGGAGCTGTTTTTT.